The text below deals with one T cell receptor beta chain. No antigen is known for it. An end of the junction differs from the germline gene, which may be a read error. The data belong to a study of T cells after yellow fever vaccination. On the study more broadly: SMART-Seq v4 Ultra Low Input served to prepare low-cell-number fractions. Study findings and constraints: Most primary-vaccination clones recurred post-booster (roughly 97% CD4, more than 85% CD8).

The CDR3 loop spans 15 amino acids. Germline V gives CDR1 ENHRY, CDR2 SYGVKD. A 5'RACE template-switching step, the method used to make TCR cDNA, added a universal primer site and UMIs. TCRdb reprocessed the 5' RACE reads via MiXCR and lists one record per CDR3 protein. The sample yields just under 600,000 distinct CDR3 sequences, less than 15% seen once. The chain uses TRBV10-3 and TRBJ2-3; 11 nucleotides line up with TRBD2. Source: PBMCs, taken on the day of the yellow fever booster vaccination. The clonotype was recovered from a man under 40 who received the YFV17D yellow fever vaccine. The CDR3 bases are TGTGCCCTCAGCCGGGGACTAGCGGTCACAGATACGCAGTATTTT. As protein: CALSRGLAVTDTQYF.